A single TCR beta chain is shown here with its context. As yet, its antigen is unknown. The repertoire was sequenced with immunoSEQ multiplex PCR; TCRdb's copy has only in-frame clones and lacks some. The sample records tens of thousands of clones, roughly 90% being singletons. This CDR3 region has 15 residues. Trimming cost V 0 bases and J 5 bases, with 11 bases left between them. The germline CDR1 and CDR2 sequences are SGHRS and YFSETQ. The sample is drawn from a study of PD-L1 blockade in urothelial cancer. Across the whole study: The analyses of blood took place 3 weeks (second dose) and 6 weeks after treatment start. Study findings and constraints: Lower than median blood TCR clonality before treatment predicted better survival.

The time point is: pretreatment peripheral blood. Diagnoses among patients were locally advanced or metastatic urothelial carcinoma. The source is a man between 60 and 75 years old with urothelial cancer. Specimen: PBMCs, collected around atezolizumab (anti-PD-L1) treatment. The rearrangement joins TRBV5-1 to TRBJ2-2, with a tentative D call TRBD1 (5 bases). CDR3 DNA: TGCGCCAGCAGCTTGGCCAGGGTTGGGACCGGGGAGCTGTTTTTT. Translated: CASSLARVGTGELFF.